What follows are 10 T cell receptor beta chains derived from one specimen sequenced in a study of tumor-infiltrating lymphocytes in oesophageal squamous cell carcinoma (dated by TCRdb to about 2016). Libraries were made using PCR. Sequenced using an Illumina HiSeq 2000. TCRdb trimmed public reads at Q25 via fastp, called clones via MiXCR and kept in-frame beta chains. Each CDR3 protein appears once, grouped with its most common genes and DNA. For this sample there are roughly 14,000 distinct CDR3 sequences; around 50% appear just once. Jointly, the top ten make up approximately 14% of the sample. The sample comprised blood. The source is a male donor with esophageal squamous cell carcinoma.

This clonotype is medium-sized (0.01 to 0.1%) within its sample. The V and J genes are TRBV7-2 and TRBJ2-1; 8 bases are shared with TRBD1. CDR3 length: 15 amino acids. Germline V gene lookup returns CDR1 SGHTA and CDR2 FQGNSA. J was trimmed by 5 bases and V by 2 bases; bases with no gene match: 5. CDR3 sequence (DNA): TGTGCCAGCAGCTTAAGGACAGGGAAGCACAATGAGCAGTTCTTC. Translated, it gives CASSLRTGKHNEQFF.

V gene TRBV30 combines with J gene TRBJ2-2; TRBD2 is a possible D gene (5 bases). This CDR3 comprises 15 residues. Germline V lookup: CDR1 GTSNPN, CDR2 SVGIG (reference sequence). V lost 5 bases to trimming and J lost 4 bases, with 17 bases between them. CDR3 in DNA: TGTGCCTGGTCTGCTAGGGAGTACGGCACCGGGGAGCTGTTTTTT. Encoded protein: CAWSAREYGTGELFF. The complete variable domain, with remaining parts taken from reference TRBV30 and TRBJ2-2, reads SQTIHQWPATLVQPVGSPLSLECTVEGTSNPNLYWYRQAAGRGLQLLFYSVGIGQISSEVPQNLSASRPQDRQFILSSKKLLLSDSGFYLCAWSAREYGTGELFFGEGSRLTVL.

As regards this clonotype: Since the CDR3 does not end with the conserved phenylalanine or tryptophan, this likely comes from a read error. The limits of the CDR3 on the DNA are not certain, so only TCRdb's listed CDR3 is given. The CDR3: CASSTDRGYGYTFGP. The V gene is TRBV6-6, the J gene TRBJ2-3; the table's D call of TRBD1 was not tested on the DNA. CDR1 MNHNY and CDR2 SVGAGI come from the germline V gene (reference sequence). The CDR3 is 15 amino acids in total, end residues counted.

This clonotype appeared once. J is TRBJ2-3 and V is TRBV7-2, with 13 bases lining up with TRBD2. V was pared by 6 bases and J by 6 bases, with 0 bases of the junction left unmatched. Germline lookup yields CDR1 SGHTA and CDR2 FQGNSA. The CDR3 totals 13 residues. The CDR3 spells CASRLAGGDTQYF. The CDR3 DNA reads TGTGCCAGCAGACTAGCGGGAGGGGATACGCAGTATTTT.

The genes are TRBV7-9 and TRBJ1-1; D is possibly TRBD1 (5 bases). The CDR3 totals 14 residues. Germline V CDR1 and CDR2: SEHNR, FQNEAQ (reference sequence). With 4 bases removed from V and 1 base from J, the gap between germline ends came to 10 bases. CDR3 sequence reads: CASSSTGENTEAFF. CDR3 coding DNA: TGTGCCAGCAGCTCCACAGGTGAGAACACTGAAGCTTTCTTT.

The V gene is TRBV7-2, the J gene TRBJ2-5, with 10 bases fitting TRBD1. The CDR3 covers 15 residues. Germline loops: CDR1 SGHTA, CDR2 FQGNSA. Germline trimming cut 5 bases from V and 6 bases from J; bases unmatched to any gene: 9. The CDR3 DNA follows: TGTGCCAGCAGCCGCTCCAGGACAGGGGGACAGACCCAGTACTTC. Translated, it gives CASSRSRTGGQTQYF.

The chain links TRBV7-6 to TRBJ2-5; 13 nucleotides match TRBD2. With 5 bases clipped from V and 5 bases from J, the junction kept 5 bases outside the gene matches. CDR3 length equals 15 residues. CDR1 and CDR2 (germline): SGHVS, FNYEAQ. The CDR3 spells CASSGGLAGCETQYF. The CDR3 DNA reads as TGTGCCAGCAGCGGGGGACTAGCGGGATGCGAGACCCAGTACTTC.

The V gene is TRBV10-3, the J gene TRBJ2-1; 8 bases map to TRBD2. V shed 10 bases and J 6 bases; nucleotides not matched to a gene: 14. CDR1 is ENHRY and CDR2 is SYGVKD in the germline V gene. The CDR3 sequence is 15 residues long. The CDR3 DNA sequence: TGTGCCACCTCTTCGGGGAGCGGGAGTTCCAATGAGCAGTTCTTC. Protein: CATSSGSGSSNEQFF.

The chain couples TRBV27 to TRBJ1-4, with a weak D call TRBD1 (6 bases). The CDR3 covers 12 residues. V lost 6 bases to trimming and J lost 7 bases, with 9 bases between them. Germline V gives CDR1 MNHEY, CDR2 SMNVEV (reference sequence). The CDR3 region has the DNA TGTGCCAGCAGCCCAGGGGCTGAAAAACTGTTTTTT. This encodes CASSPGAEKLFF.

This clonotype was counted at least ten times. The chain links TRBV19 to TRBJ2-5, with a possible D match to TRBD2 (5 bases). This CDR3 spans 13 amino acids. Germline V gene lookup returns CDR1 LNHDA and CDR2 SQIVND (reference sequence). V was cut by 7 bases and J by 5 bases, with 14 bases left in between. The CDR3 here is CASTPEGVETQYF. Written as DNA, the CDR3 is TGTGCCAGTACCCCAGAGGGTGTGGAGACCCAGTACTTC.